This record concerns one T cell receptor beta chain sequence. The data were taken from a study of blood T cell dynamics during melanoma immunotherapy. Time point indicated: week 3, after first cycle of checkpoint inhibitor. Libraries were prepared by immunoSEQ multiplex PCR; TCRdb keeps only in-frame clonotypes and omits some of them. The sample yields about 11,000 clones, roughly 84% seen once. CDR3 size: 15 residues. V was clipped by 7 bases and J by 0 bases, with 16 bases between them. Germline V gene data show CDR1 as MNHNY and CDR2 as SVGAGI (reference sequence). This sample comprised blood, obtained from a patient treated with checkpoint blockade. The chain joins TRBV6-6 to TRBJ2-7; D perhaps matches TRBD1 (6 bases). This receptor was taken from a human donor with melanoma. CDR3 protein: CASTPRQGSSYEQYF. The DNA of the CDR3 is TGTGCCAGCACTCCTAGGCAGGGGAGCTCCTACGAGCAGTACTTC.